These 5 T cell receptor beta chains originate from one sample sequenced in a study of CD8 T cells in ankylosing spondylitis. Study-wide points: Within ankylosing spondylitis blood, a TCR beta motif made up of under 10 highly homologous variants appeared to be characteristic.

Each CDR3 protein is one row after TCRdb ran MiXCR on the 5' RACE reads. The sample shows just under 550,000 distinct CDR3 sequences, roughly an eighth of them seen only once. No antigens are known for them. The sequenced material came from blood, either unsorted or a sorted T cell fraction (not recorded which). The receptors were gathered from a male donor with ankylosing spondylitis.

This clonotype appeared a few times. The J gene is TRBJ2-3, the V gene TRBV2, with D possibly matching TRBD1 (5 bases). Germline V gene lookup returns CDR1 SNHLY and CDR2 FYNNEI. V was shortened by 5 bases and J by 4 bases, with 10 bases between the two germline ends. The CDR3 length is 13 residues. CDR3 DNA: TGTGCCAGCAGTTGGGGCAGTTCAGATACGCAGTATTTT. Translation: CASSWGSSDTQYF. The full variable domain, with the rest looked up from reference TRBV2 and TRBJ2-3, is EPEVTQTPSHQVTQMGQEVILRCVPISNHLYFYWYRQILGQKVEFLVSFYNNEISEKSEIFDDQFSVERPDGSNFTLKIRSTKLEDSAMYFCASSWGSSDTQYFGPGTRLTVL.

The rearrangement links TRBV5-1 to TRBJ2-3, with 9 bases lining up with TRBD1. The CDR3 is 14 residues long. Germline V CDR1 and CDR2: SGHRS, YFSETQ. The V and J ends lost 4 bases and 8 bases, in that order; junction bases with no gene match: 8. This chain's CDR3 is CASSTGTGFVTQYF. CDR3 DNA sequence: TGCGCCAGCAGCACTGGGACAGGGTTCGTTACGCAGTATTTT. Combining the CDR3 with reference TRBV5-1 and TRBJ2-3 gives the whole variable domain KAGVTQTPRYLIKTRGQQVTLSCSPISGHRSVSWYQQTPGQGLQFLFEYFSETQRNKGNFPGRFSGRQFSNSRSEMNVSTLELGDSALYLCASSTGTGFVTQYFGPGTRLTVL.

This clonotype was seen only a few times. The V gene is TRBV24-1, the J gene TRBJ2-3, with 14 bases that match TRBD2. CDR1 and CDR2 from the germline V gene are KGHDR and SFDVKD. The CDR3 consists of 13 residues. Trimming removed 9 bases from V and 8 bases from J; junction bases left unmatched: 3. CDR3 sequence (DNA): TGTGCCACCCTCGGACTAGCGGGAGGTACGCAGTATTTT. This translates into CATLGLAGGTQYF.

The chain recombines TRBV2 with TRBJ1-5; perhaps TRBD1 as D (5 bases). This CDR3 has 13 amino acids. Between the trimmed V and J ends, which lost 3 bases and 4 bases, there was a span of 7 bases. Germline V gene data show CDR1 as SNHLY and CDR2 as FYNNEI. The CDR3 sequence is CASSDGGNQPQHF. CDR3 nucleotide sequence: TGTGCCAGCAGTGATGGGGGGAATCAGCCCCAGCATTTT.

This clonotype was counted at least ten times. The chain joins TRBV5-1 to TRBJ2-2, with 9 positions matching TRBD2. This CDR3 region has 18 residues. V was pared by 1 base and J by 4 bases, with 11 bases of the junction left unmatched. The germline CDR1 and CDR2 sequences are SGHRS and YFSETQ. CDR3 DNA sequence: TGCGCCAGCAGCTTGCTGGTAGCGGGAGACCCTGGCACCGGGGAGCTGTTTTTT. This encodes CASSLLVAGDPGTGELFF.